This T cell receptor beta chain was captured in a study of T-cell reconstitution after alpha-beta-depleted transplantation in children. General study findings and limits: It was surviving recipient T cells and thymic progenitors that gave some patients high TCRbeta diversity at day 60.

The TCRbeta library was prepared with unique molecular identifiers. One entry per CDR3 protein results from TCRdb running MiXCR on the PCR reads. The sample shows about 980,000 distinct CDR3 sequences, around 30% of them seen only once. This clonotype has at least ten counts. Its antigen is not known. Germline lookup yields CDR1 KGHSY and CDR2 FQNENV. There are 16 residues in the CDR3. V lost 2 bases and J 0 bases, leaving 14 bases between the germline ends. The TCR originated in a boy under two years old who had a stem cell transplant for SCID, so the T cells may come from the graft donor. The material sequenced was PBMCs, mostly from graft donor cells, taken 360 days after TCRalphabeta/CD19-depleted stem cell transplant. This chain links TRBV16 with TRBJ2-7, with D perhaps matching TRBD2 (7 bases). The CDR3 region is CASSQMGGGLSYEQYF. CDR3 bases: TGTGCCAGCAGCCAAATGGGGGGGGGCCTCTCCTACGAGCAGTACTTC.